The next 31 T cell receptor beta chains were all read from a single sample in a study of blood T cell repertoires in COVID-19. TCRdb's copy holds only in-frame clones and misses some; the assay was immunoSEQ multiplex PCR. The sample gives 55,000 to 85,000 clones, roughly 88% of which show up once; roughly 5.5% is in the top ten. The sequencing sample was made of peripheral blood. The receptors come from a human donor in a cohort sampled during active COVID-19.

CDR3 DNA: TGCAGCGTTGCTATGACTAGCGGGACGCGAGAGCAGTACTTC. Amino acids: CSVAMTSGTREQYF. V usage is TRBV29-1 and J usage is TRBJ2-7; 11 bases are shared with TRBD2. Per the germline V gene, CDR1 is SQVTM and CDR2 is ANQGSEA. V lost 4 bases, J lost 7 bases, and 9 bases stayed unmatched. This CDR3 is 14 amino acids long.

This sequence joins TRBV6-5 and TRBJ2-1; the D gene is possibly TRBD1 (6 bases). CDR1 is MNHEY, CDR2 SVGAGI, per germline. CDR3 length: 14 amino acids. The V end lost 6 bases, the J end lost 6 bases, and 15 bases lay between the germline ends. The CDR3 region is CASSVARGSNEQFF. The CDR3 DNA is TGTGCCAGCAGCGTTGCCAGGGGAAGCAATGAGCAGTTCTTC.

The chain employs TRBV14 and TRBJ1-6; no reliable D call. The V gene lost 0 bases and the J gene lost 10 bases, with 13 bases spanning the gap. CDR3 size: 15 residues. The germline V gene encodes CDR1 SGHDN and CDR2 FVKESK. The CDR3 nucleotides read TGTGCCAGCAGCCAAGAACGGGGTCGATACTCACCCCTCCACTTT. Translation gives CASSQERGRYSPLHF.

The chain links TRBV6-5 to TRBJ2-5; TRBD1 matches 8 bases. With 5 bases clipped from V and 3 bases from J, the junction kept 2 bases outside the gene matches. Germline V lookup: CDR1 MNHEY, CDR2 SVGAGI. This CDR3 has 13 residues. CDR3 residues: CASSTTGEETQYF. The CDR3 bases are TGTGCCAGCAGTACGACAGGGGAAGAGACCCAGTACTTC.

This rearrangement joins TRBV27 to TRBJ2-7; D is undetermined. The CDR3 consists of 13 residues. V was cut by 6 bases and J by 5 bases, with 14 bases left in between. Germline V lookup: CDR1 MNHEY, CDR2 SMNVEV (reference sequence). As DNA, the CDR3 is TGTGCCAGCAGGCCGGGTGGTTGGCACGAGCAGTACTTC. This gives the protein CASRPGGWHEQYF.

The chain recombines TRBV7-9 with TRBJ2-1, with TRBD1 identical over 8 bases. The junction had 5 bases not matched to a gene; V was cut back by 5 bases and J by 2 bases. CDR1 is SEHNR and CDR2 is FQNEAQ in the germline V gene (reference sequence). The CDR3 has 15 amino acids. The CDR3 sequence: CASSLDRVPYNEQFF. The CDR3 region has the DNA TGTGCCAGCAGCCTGGACAGGGTGCCCTACAATGAGCAGTTCTTC.

V usage is TRBV9 and J usage is TRBJ2-5, with 10 bases lining up with TRBD2. This CDR3 is built from 16 residues. Germline CDR1 is SGDLS and CDR2 is YYNGEE. The V and J ends lost 0 bases and 4 bases, in that order; junction bases with no gene match: 6. CDR3 nucleotide sequence: TGTGCCAGCAGCGTAGCAAGCGGGGGGGCGGGAGAGACCCAGTACTTC. This codes for CASSVASGGAGETQYF.

The table lists this clone with a few counts. V is TRBV7-9 and J is TRBJ2-2; perhaps TRBD2 as D (5 bases). Per the germline V gene, CDR1 is SEHNR and CDR2 is FQNEAQ (reference sequence). The CDR3 totals 17 residues. The ends were cut back, 7 bases at V and 3 bases at J, with 21 bases in the middle. CDR3 coding DNA: TGTGCCAGCACCCCTTCTTCGGGGTTACCGCACACCGGGGAGCTGTTTTTT. Translation: CASTPSSGLPHTGELFF.

V is TRBV28 and J is TRBJ2-2, with 12 bases that match TRBD2. The CDR3 is 16 amino acids. Germline CDR1 reads MDHEN; CDR2 reads SYDVKM. J gave up 3 bases and V 6 bases, and 5 bases lay outside the gene matches. CDR3 in DNA: TGTGCCAGCAGAACCCTAGCGGGGGGGTACACCGGGGAGCTGTTTTTT. This translates into CASRTLAGGYTGELFF.

This chain connects TRBV3-1 (or the pseudogene TRBV3-2) to TRBJ2-3, with a weak D call TRBD2 (6 bases). Per germline, CDR1 LGHDT and CDR2 YNNKEL (reference sequence). The CDR3 has 16 residues. V dropped 3 bases and J dropped 3 bases, with 16 bases sitting between them. The CDR3 loop reads CASSHPKGGKTDTQYF. CDR3 nucleotides: TGTGCCAGCAGCCACCCTAAGGGCGGGAAGACAGATACGCAGTATTTT.

The gene calls are TRBV5-1 and TRBJ1-1, with 9 bases lining up with TRBD1. V was clipped by 4 bases and J by 1 base; unmatched bases: 8. The germline CDR1 and CDR2 sequences are SGHRS and YFSETQ. The CDR3 spans 16 residues. For the CDR3, the DNA is TGCGCCAGCAGCCCTTCCGGACAGGGGACGAACACTGAAGCTTTCTTT. Its protein product is CASSPSGQGTNTEAFF.

The rearrangement joins TRBV14 to TRBJ2-7; a weak D match, TRBD1 (6 bases). Germline CDR1 is SGHDN and CDR2 is FVKESK. Deletions cut 5 bases from V and 3 bases from J, with 8 bases between. There are 12 residues in the CDR3. Written as DNA, the CDR3 is TGTGCCAGCAGCACGACAGGCTACGAGCAGTACTTC. Its protein product is CASSTTGYEQYF.

The chain couples TRBV3-1 (or the pseudogene TRBV3-2) to TRBJ2-5; 8 nucleotides line up with TRBD2. Germline CDR1 and CDR2: LGHDT and YNNKEL (reference sequence). The CDR3 has 16 residues. Losses at the gene ends were 1 base for V and 4 bases for J; bases not matched to a gene: 8. CDR3 sequence: CASSQGAGGLPETQYF. In DNA, the CDR3 is TGTGCCAGCAGCCAAGGGGCGGGGGGACTTCCAGAGACCCAGTACTTC.

The chain is built from TRBV19 and TRBJ1-1, with 8 bases aligning to TRBD1. The junction had 7 bases not matched to a gene; V was cut back by 1 base and J by 3 bases. Germline V gene sequence: CDR1 LNHDA, CDR2 SQIVND (reference sequence). The CDR3 runs 16 residues. Here the CDR3 reads CASSIATDRAYTEAFF. CDR3 sequence (DNA): TGTGCCAGTAGTATAGCAACGGACAGGGCCTACACTGAAGCTTTCTTT. Complete variable domain (other parts from reference TRBV19 and TRBJ1-1): DGGITQSPKYLFRKEGQNVTLSCEQNLNHDAMYWYRQDPGQGLRLIYYSQIVNDFQKGDIAEGYSVSREKKESFPLTVTSAQKNPTAFYLCASSIATDRAYTEAFFGQGTRLTVV.

The rearrangement uses TRBV5-1 and TRBJ2-1; TRBD2 matches 15 bases. V shed 4 bases, J shed 4 bases, and the junction held 9 bases outside the gene matches. From germline, CDR1 is SGHRS and CDR2 YFSETQ. The CDR3 covers 18 residues. CDR3 coding DNA: TGCGCCAGCAGCCCGCGGACTAGCGGGGGGGCGAGTTACAATGAGCAGTTCTTC. It yields the protein CASSPRTSGGASYNEQFF.

The chain joins TRBV12-3 or TRBV12-4 to TRBJ2-5; a possible D gene is TRBD2 (5 bases). V lost 6 bases to trimming and J lost 5 bases, with 10 bases between them. This CDR3 spans 12 amino acids. This CDR3 is CASRALGETQYF. As DNA, the CDR3 is TGTGCCAGCAGGGCACTAGGGGAGACCCAGTACTTC.

The chain recombines TRBV7-9 with TRBJ2-5; TRBD1 matches 7 bases. The CDR3 is 14 amino acids. Trimming took 5 bases from V and 5 from J; bases not matched to a gene: 8. Germline assignment: CDR1 SEHNR and CDR2 FQNEAQ (reference sequence). The CDR3 sequence: CASSPGTDRETQYF. The CDR3 DNA is TGTGCCAGCAGCCCCGGGACAGATAGGGAGACCCAGTACTTC.

The V and J genes are TRBV4-2 and TRBJ2-2; 7 bases are shared with TRBD1. After removal of 4 bases from V and 5 bases from J, the junction contained 13 bases not matched to a gene. Germline CDR1 is LGHNA and CDR2 is YNFKEQ. CDR3 length: 17 residues. CDR3: CASSLSQTQGETGELFF. CDR3 sequence (DNA): TGTGCCAGCAGCCTAAGTCAAACCCAGGGGGAAACCGGGGAGCTGTTTTTT.

J is TRBJ2-5 and V is TRBV11-2; tentative D call: TRBD1 (5 bases). The CDR3 totals 14 residues. V was pared by 6 bases and J by 2 bases, with 13 bases between. Germline V gene sequence: CDR1 SGHAT, CDR2 FQNNGV. The CDR3, as DNA: TGTGCCAGCAGTCCAGACAGATTACAAGAGACCCAGTACTTC. Amino acids: CASSPDRLQETQYF.

V gene TRBV6-5 combines with J gene TRBJ2-2; D call uncertain. The CDR3 runs to 14 residues. Germline V gene data show CDR1 as MNHEY and CDR2 as SVGAGI. Trimming took 5 bases from V and 6 from J, leaving 13 bases between them. The CDR3 region is CASSNPGRAGELFF. The CDR3 region has the DNA TGTGCCAGCAGTAATCCCGGTCGAGCCGGGGAGCTGTTTTTT.

The chain recombines TRBV7-2 with TRBJ2-5, with a weak D call TRBD2 (6 bases). This CDR3 has 16 amino acids. Germline CDR1 SGHTA, CDR2 FQGNSA. Trimming shortened V by 5 bases and J by 2 bases, and 18 bases separated the two germline ends. The CDR3 nucleotides are TGTGCCAGCAGCCCCCCCGGGTCGGCGGGGCAAGAGACCCAGTACTTC. Residues: CASSPPGSAGQETQYF.

The CDR3 here is CASSSPSAGGGQETQYF. The DNA of the CDR3 is TGTGCCAGCAGCTCCCCCTCAGCGGGGGGAGGCCAAGAGACCCAGTACTTC. The chain combines TRBV7-2 with TRBJ2-5; 9 nucleotides line up with TRBD2. Germline-derived CDR1 and CDR2 are SGHTA and FQGNSA. V was pared by 4 bases and J by 1 base, with 10 bases of the junction left unmatched. This CDR3 region has 17 residues.

The chain recombines TRBV7-8 with TRBJ2-7; 10 nucleotides align to TRBD1. J was trimmed by 4 bases and V by 5 bases; bases with no gene match: 8. Germline V gene data show CDR1 as SGHVS and CDR2 as FQNEAQ. The CDR3 covers 15 residues. The CDR3 loop is CASSVFGTGEYEQYF. The CDR3, as DNA: TGTGCCAGCAGCGTATTCGGGACAGGGGAATACGAGCAGTACTTC.

V gene TRBV28 combines with J gene TRBJ2-1, with 10 positions matching TRBD2. Germline V gene lookup returns CDR1 MDHEN and CDR2 SYDVKM. The length of the CDR3 is 16 residues. J gave up 9 bases and V 4 bases, and 12 bases lay outside the gene matches. The CDR3 here is CASSSPRAAGGPEQFF. CDR3 sequence (DNA): TGTGCCAGCAGTTCCCCCCGGGCAGCGGGGGGGCCTGAGCAGTTCTTC. Supplemented by reference TRBV28 and TRBJ2-1, the full variable domain reads DVKVTQSSRYLVKRTGEKVFLECVQDMDHENMFWYRQDPGLGLRLIYFSYDVKMKEKGDIPEGYSVSREKKERFSLILESASTNQTSMYLCASSSPRAAGGPEQFFGPGTRLTVL.

The chain uses TRBV7-2 and TRBJ2-1; 8 positions agree with TRBD1. The CDR3 has 16 amino acids. V shed 1 base and J 5 bases; nucleotides not matched to a gene: 7. CDR1 is SGHTA, CDR2 FQGNSA, per germline. CDR3 DNA: TGTGCCAGCAGCTTAGGCCCGGACAGGGAGGACAATGAGCAGTTCTTC. Amino acid sequence: CASSLGPDREDNEQFF.

This chain links TRBV19 with TRBJ2-7, with a tentative D call TRBD1 (7 bases). The germline CDR1 and CDR2 sequences are LNHDA and SQIVND (reference sequence). The CDR3 sequence is 16 residues long. The V and J ends lost 3 bases and 1 base respectively, with 16 bases between them. This chain's CDR3 is CASSIGQGGMSYEQYF. The CDR3, as DNA: TGTGCCAGTAGTATTGGCCAGGGGGGAATGTCCTACGAGCAGTACTTC.

The V and J genes are TRBV3-1 (or the pseudogene TRBV3-2) and TRBJ1-3, with D possibly matching TRBD1 (5 bases). The CDR3 covers 12 residues. Germline V CDR1 and CDR2: LGHDT, YNNKEL (reference sequence). Trimming cost V 0 bases and J 10 bases, with 7 bases left between them. CDR3 residues: CASSQEGRTIYF. As DNA, the CDR3 is TGTGCCAGCAGCCAAGAGGGGCGGACCATATATTTT.

The chain joins TRBV7-3 to TRBJ2-3, with D perhaps TRBD1 (8 bases). V was shortened by 6 bases and J by 5 bases, with 15 bases between the two germline ends. In germline, CDR1 is SGHTA, CDR2 FQGTGA. The CDR3 has 14 amino acids. Written as DNA, the CDR3 is TGTGCCAGCAGTCAAACAGGGGGGGAAGATACGCAGTATTTT. Translation: CASSQTGGEDTQYF. Drawing the rest from reference TRBV7-3 and TRBJ2-3, the complete variable domain is GAGVSQTPSNKVTEKGKYVELRCDPISGHTALYWYRQSLGQGPEFLIYFQGTGAADDSGLPNDRFFAVRPEGSVSTLKIQRTERGDSAVYLCASSQTGGEDTQYFGPGTRLTVL.

The chain links TRBV19 to TRBJ2-1; D is uncertain. The V gene's germline CDR1 is LNHDA and CDR2 SQIVND (reference sequence). This CDR3 is built from 15 residues. Trimming shortened V by 4 bases and J by 9 bases, and 19 bases separated the two germline ends. The CDR3 here is CASSTTRREVGEQFF. The CDR3 DNA sequence: TGTGCCAGTAGTACTACCCGTAGAGAGGTCGGTGAGCAGTTCTTC.

The count of this clone is one. This chain joins TRBV2 and TRBJ2-1, with D possibly being TRBD2 (7 bases). Trimming pared 7 bases from V and 2 bases from J, leaving 15 bases between. The CDR3 length is 15 residues. In germline, CDR1 is SNHLY, CDR2 FYNNEI. The CDR3 DNA sequence: TGTGCCAGCAAGCGGGACGGGGACACCTACAATGAGCAGTTCTTC. Translated, it gives CASKRDGDTYNEQFF.

In this sample, this clone turned up once. CDR3 sequence reads: CASSLSASGMFETQYF. The CDR3 nucleotides read TGCGCCAGCAGCTTGTCGGCTAGCGGGATGTTTGAGACCCAGTACTTC. This rearrangement joins TRBV5-1 to TRBJ2-5; TRBD2 matches at 9 bases. CDR1 SGHRS and CDR2 YFSETQ come from the germline V gene. The ends lost 1 base at V and 5 bases at J; junction bases unmatched: 9. The CDR3 has 16 amino acids.